This TCR beta chain derives from a study of blood T cell repertoires in COVID-19. Study background: The samples span acute and convalescent COVID-19 from the United States, Italy and Spain. In each case, the material was cDNA or gDNA derived from T cells, B-cell-depleted T cells, or PBMCs.

The CDR3 runs to 12 residues. CDR1 is SGHAT, CDR2 FQNNGV, per germline. Losses at the gene ends were 5 bases for V and 6 bases for J; bases not matched to a gene: 4. This clone was observed a single time. In the authors' methods: Amplified reference gene primers provided the basis for estimating nucleated cell counts. Libraries were prepared by immunoSEQ multiplex PCR; TCRdb keeps only in-frame clonotypes and omits some of them. That table supplies the V and J calls and clone size; D and trimming were determined from the DNA. The repertoire holds 200,000 to 300,000 clones, with just under 85% as singletons.

The TCR was taken from an elderly woman with acute or convalescent COVID-19. Material: peripheral blood. V usage is TRBV11-2 and J usage is TRBJ2-7; the match to TRBD1 covers 7 bases. As DNA, the CDR3 is TGTGCCAGCAGCCTCACAGGGGTCGAGCAGTACTTC. Amino acid sequence: CASSLTGVEQYF.